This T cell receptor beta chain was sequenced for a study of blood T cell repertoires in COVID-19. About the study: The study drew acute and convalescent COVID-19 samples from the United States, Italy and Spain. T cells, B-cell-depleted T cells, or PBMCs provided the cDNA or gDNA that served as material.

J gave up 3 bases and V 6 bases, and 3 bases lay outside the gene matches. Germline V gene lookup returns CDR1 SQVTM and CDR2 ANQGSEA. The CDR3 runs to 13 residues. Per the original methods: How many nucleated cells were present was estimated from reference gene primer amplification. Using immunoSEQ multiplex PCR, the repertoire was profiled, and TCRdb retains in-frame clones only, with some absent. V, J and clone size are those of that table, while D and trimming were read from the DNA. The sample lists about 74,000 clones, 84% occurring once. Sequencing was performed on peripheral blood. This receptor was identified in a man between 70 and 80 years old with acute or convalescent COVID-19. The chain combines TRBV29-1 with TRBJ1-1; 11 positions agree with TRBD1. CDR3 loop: CSVGDRGDTEAFF. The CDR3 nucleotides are TGCAGCGTGGGGGACAGGGGGGACACTGAAGCTTTCTTT. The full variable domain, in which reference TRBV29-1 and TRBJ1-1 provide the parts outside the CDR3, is SAVISQKPSRDICQRGTSLTIQCQVDSQVTMMFWYRQQPGQSLTLIATANQGSEATYESGFVIDKFPISRPNLTFSTLTVSNMSPEDSSIYLCSVGDRGDTEAFFGQGTRLTVV.